This T cell receptor (beta chain) is from a study of blood T cells in healthy people across ages. With regard to this clonotype: Its antigen is currently unknown.

Per sample, a minimum of 7 million PBMCs were isolated. Germline V gene data show CDR1 as MNHEY and CDR2 as SMNVEV (reference sequence). The CDR3 is 15 amino acids. V gave up 5 bases and J gave up 5 bases; unmatched junction bases: 10. Regarding the study as a whole: Because donor CMV status was unknown, expanded clonotype changes were possibly confounded.

Through a sample-barcoded 5' primer and a J-beta primer mix, a second PCR was run for roughly 7 to 12 cycles. In TCRdb, the 5' RACE reads were re-called with MiXCR into one record per CDR3 protein. The repertoire includes about 1.4 million distinct CDR3 sequences, roughly 59% of them detected once, and 6.7% sits in the top ten. The TCR sequence derives from a man aged 18 to 29 in good health. Sequenced: blood. The chain carries TRBV27 and TRBJ2-3, with 7 positions matching TRBD1. Here the CDR3 reads CASSTGVVRRDTQYF. The DNA of the CDR3 is TGTGCCAGCAGTACAGGGGTGGTGAGACGAGATACGCAGTATTTT.